Detailed here is one T cell receptor (beta chain). The antigen is unknown. This entry is derived from a study of cytomegalovirus exposure and HLA in healthy donors. Use of 60 Vbeta and 13 Jbeta primers characterized the PCR. Profiled with immunoSEQ multiplex PCR; TCRdb holds only in-frame clones, not every one. This table has approximately 200,000 clones, roughly 85% appearing once. The germline V and J ends were trimmed by 0 bases and 13 bases, with 19 bases remaining between them. Per the germline V gene, CDR1 is MGHRA and CDR2 is YSYEKL. CDR3 length: 15 residues. Whole-study results and caveats: Diagnosis of cytomegalovirus status made by the classifier reportedly showed high specificity and sensitivity. Links to common viral pathogens appeared, in a later analysis, for several of the most significant clusters. A missense variant in DCLRE1C was later tied to TCR beta V- and J-gene trimming. Researchers catalogued 160 or so TCR beta chains as cytomegalovirus-associated.

This chain joins TRBV4-1 and TRBJ2-1, with TRBD1 as a possible D gene (6 bases). Sequenced material: PBMCs. The TCR originated in a woman aged 45-59 years in good health and CMV-seronegative. In DNA, the CDR3 is TGCGCCAGCAGCCAAGATGAGTTGAGGGGGAAGAGACAGTTCTTC. Protein sequence: CASSQDELRGKRQFF.